A selection of T cell receptor beta chains follows, all from one sample in a study of T-cell memory formation after mild COVID-19. TCRdb redid the calling of the 5' RACE reads with MiXCR, one entry per CDR3 protein. Among roughly 130,000 distinct CDR3 sequences listed, about a sixth were seen once. The sample taken for sequencing was PBMCs or a T cell subset sorted from them (not recorded which). The receptor set was obtained from a man aged 18 to 30 who had mild COVID-19 (a few samples of this study predate the infection). Cell type and time point are not known. CDR3s include the opening cysteine and the closing phenylalanine or tryptophan. A D gene is named only where the DNA matches it firmly. The size field is filled for only some rows; it gives once, few, many or a size class.

size,V,D,J,CDR3,DNA
.,TRBV6-2/TRBV6-3,.,TRBJ1-5,CASSYASGSYNQPQHF,TGTGCCAGCAGTTACGCCTCGGGGAGTTACAATCAGCCCCAGCATTTT
.,TRBV5-1,.,TRBJ2-2,CASSLVAPSGTGELFF,TGCGCCAGCAGCTTGGTAGCGCCTTCCGGCACCGGGGAGCTGTTTTTT
few,TRBV6-5,.,TRBJ2-5,CASSQPGRDGAETQYF,TGTGCCAGCAGTCAACCTGGACGGGACGGGGCAGAGACCCAGTACTTC
.,TRBV30,TRBD1,TRBJ1-4,CACNRGSNEKLFF,TGTGCCTGCAACAGGGGATCGAATGAAAAACTGTTTTTT
few,TRBV3-1,.,TRBJ2-2,CASSLLSGTGELFF,TGTGCCAGCAGCCTACTTTCGGGCACCGGGGAGCTGTTTTTT
.,TRBV9,.,TRBJ1-3,CASSVVNYSGNTIYF,TGTGCCAGCAGCGTCGTCAATTACTCTGGAAACACCATATATTTT
.,TRBV5-4,.,TRBJ2-3,CASSLVPADTQYF,TGTGCCAGCAGCCTCGTCCCCGCAGATACGCAGTATTTT
.,TRBV12-3/TRBV12-4,.,TRBJ1-6,CASSLYPGGFNSPLHF,TGTGCCAGCAGTTTGTACCCGGGGGGATTTAATTCACCCCTCCACTTT
.,TRBV11-2,.,TRBJ2-7,CASSFKQEKYF,TGTGCCAGCAGCTTCAAACAGGAAAAGTACTTC
medium-sized,TRBV5-6,TRBD1,TRBJ1-2,CASSPRTGANYGYTF,TGTGCCAGCAGCCCGCGGACAGGGGCTAACTATGGCTACACCTTC
.,TRBV29-1,TRBD1,TRBJ2-5,CSVVTGGETQYF,TGCAGCGTTGTAACAGGGGGAGAGACCCAGTACTTC
once,TRBV5-1,.,TRBJ1-1,CASSARRTGNTEAFF,TGCGCCAGCAGCGCGCGTAGGACGGGGAACACTGAAGCTTTCTTT
few,TRBV11-2,.,TRBJ2-4,CASSLYAQNIQYF,TGTGCCAGCAGCTTATACGCACAAAACATTCAGTACTTC
few,TRBV7-2,.,TRBJ2-3,CASSLRDTDTQYF,TGTGCCAGCAGCTTAAGAGACACAGATACGCAGTATTTT
.,TRBV5-1,TRBD1,TRBJ1-2,CASSSPDRGNYGYTF,TGCGCCAGCAGCTCCCCGGACAGGGGAAACTATGGCTACACCTTC
.,TRBV2,TRBD2,TRBJ2-7,CASRAGGPYEQYF,TGTGCCAGCAGGGCGGGGGGACCCTACGAGCAGTACTTC
.,TRBV6-6,.,TRBJ1-5,CASTIARGEQPQHF,TGTGCCAGCACCATCGCCCGGGGGGAGCAGCCCCAGCATTTT
.,TRBV2,TRBD2,TRBJ2-1,CASNPSSGALGEQFF,TGTGCCAGCAACCCCTCTAGCGGGGCCCTGGGGGAGCAGTTCTTC
.,TRBV28,TRBD1,TRBJ1-5,CASSLLVIRDRVYQPQHF,TGTGCCAGCAGTTTACTTGTCATCCGGGACAGGGTTTATCAGCCCCAGCATTTT
many,TRBV6-5,TRBD2,TRBJ2-5,CASGVLAGETQYF,TGTGCCAGCGGTGTGTTAGCGGGAGAGACCCAGTACTTC
.,TRBV2,.,TRBJ2-7,CASSVSGRGYEQYF,TGTGCCAGCAGTGTATCCGGGCGAGGCTACGAGCAGTACTTC
few,TRBV7-2,TRBD1,TRBJ2-5,CASSLVFTGGETQYF,TGTGCCAGCAGCTTAGTATTCACAGGGGGAGAGACCCAGTACTTC
few,TRBV2,TRBD1,TRBJ1-2,CASSARDRGVYGYTF,TGTGCCAGCAGTGCCCGGGACAGGGGAGTCTATGGCTACACCTTC
.,TRBV12-3/TRBV12-4,.,TRBJ1-1,CASSSRARPPYREAFF,TGTGCCAGCAGTTCCAGGGCCAGACCGCCATATCGTGAAGCTTTCTTT
few,TRBV7-2,TRBD2,TRBJ2-3,CASSSGTITDTQYF,TGTGCCAGCAGCTCCGGGACTATTACAGATACGCAGTATTTT
many,TRBV5-1,.,TRBJ2-5,CASSEIWETQYF,TGCGCCAGCAGCGAAATTTGGGAGACCCAGTACTTC
.,TRBV12-3/TRBV12-4,.,TRBJ1-2,CASSFRVGPRSAYGYTF,TGTGCCAGCAGTTTCAGGGTCGGTCCCAGGTCCGCCTATGGCTACACCTTC
.,TRBV10-2,.,TRBJ1-5,CASSVGTQPQHF,TGCGCCAGCAGTGTCGGTACCCAGCCCCAGCATTTT
many,TRBV5-1,.,TRBJ2-1,CASSRPGYNEQFF,TGCGCCAGCAGCCGGCCGGGCTACAATGAGCAGTTCTTC
.,TRBV11-2,TRBD2,TRBJ2-3,CASSWRGRGGKTDTQYF,TGTGCCAGCAGCTGGCGGGGTCGCGGGGGGAAAACAGATACGCAGTATTTT
few,TRBV10-3,.,TRBJ2-5,CAISDEETQYF,TGTGCCATCAGTGACGAAGAGACCCAGTACTTC
few,TRBV20-1,TRBD2,TRBJ2-3,CSARPSGRWHTQYF,TGCAGTGCTAGACCTAGCGGGCGCTGGCATACGCAGTATTTT
.,TRBV12-3/TRBV12-4,.,TRBJ2-3,CASSGSRVGAQYF,TGTGCCAGCAGTGGGTCACGGGTAGGTGCGCAGTATTTT
few,TRBV12-3/TRBV12-4,.,TRBJ1-2,CASSAAGENYGYTF,TGTGCCAGCAGTGCGGCAGGGGAGAACTATGGCTACACCTTC
few,TRBV5-1,.,TRBJ2-3,CASSRRGGPTDTQYF,TGCGCCAGCAGCCGGAGGGGGGGCCCGACAGATACGCAGTATTTT
few,TRBV9,TRBD2,TRBJ2-3,CASSPYGAGGTDTQYF,TGTGCCAGCAGCCCCTACGGAGCGGGGGGCACAGATACGCAGTATTTT
few,TRBV6-6,.,TRBJ2-3,CGTLWSGTDTQYF,TGTGGGACCTTGTGGTCAGGAACAGATACGCAGTATTTT
once,TRBV7-2,.,TRBJ1-2,CASSLYFSVDSRHGYTF,TGTGCCAGCAGCTTATACTTCTCCGTGGACAGCCGTCATGGCTACACCTTC
.,TRBV5-1,.,TRBJ2-5,CASSLYSGLETQYF,TGCGCCAGCAGCTTGTACTCGGGCTTGGAGACCCAGTACTTC
.,TRBV5-1,.,TRBJ2-5,CASSLDLGRSGETQYF,TGCGCCAGCAGCTTGGATCTTGGCAGGTCCGGGGAGACCCAGTACTTC
.,TRBV6-1,.,TRBJ2-3,CATTLGDGNTQYF,TGTGCCACCACTTTAGGTGATGGGAATACGCAGTATTTT
.,TRBV7-3,.,TRBJ2-2,CASSLNLGANTGELFF,TGTGCCAGCAGCTTAAATTTGGGGGCGAACACCGGGGAGCTGTTTTTT
.,TRBV19,.,TRBJ1-2,CASSIPSVETYGYTF,TGTGCCAGTAGTATCCCCTCCGTCGAGACGTATGGCTACACCTTC
.,TRBV20-1,.,TRBJ2-3,CSAPGSGTGTDTQYF,TGCAGTGCTCCTGGGAGCGGTACTGGCACAGATACGCAGTATTTT
few,TRBV7-9,TRBD2,TRBJ2-3,CAIKRGTTDTQYF,TGTGCCATCAAGCGGGGGACCACAGATACGCAGTATTTT
.,TRBV7-3,.,TRBJ1-2,CASSLTPTTSVSF,TGTGCCAGCAGCTTAACCCCGACGACCTCTGTTTCCTTC
.,TRBV4-3,.,TRBJ1-2,CASSQAMSNYGYTF,TGCGCCAGCAGCCAAGCTATGTCCAACTATGGCTACACCTTC
few,TRBV7-2,TRBD1,TRBJ1-2,CASSLGQGVFYGYTF,TGTGCCAGCAGCTTAGGACAGGGAGTATTCTATGGCTACACCTTC
many,TRBV10-3,.,TRBJ1-5,CAINGGNQPQHF,TGTGCCATCAATGGGGGCAATCAGCCCCAGCATTTT
.,TRBV10-1,.,TRBJ2-4,CASSGAGIGNIQYF,TGCGCCAGCAGTGGGGCCGGGATTGGAAACATTCAGTACTTC
medium-sized,TRBV7-2,.,TRBJ2-5,CASSLRPSRETQYF,TGTGCCAGCAGCTTGAGGCCTAGCCGGGAGACCCAGTACTTC
.,TRBV4-2,TRBD1,TRBJ2-7,CASSQNGQAYEQYF,TGTGCCAGCAGCCAGAACGGACAGGCCTACGAGCAGTACTTC
.,TRBV15,.,TRBJ1-5,CATSRNQGTFQPQHF,TGTGCCACCAGCAGAAATCAGGGGACCTTTCAGCCCCAGCATTTT
many,TRBV12-3/TRBV12-4,.,TRBJ1-6,CASSLRFSPLHF,TGTGCCAGCAGTTTAAGGTTTAGTCCCCTCCACTTT
.,TRBV27,TRBD1,TRBJ1-2,CASRQQGAGGGYTF,TGTGCCAGCAGGCAACAGGGGGCGGGTGGTGGCTACACCTTC
.,TRBV10-3,.,TRBJ1-1,CAISGTGNTEAFF,TGTGCCATCAGTGGGACGGGGAACACTGAAGCTTTCTTT
.,TRBV20-1,.,TRBJ1-3,CSAYPQGSGNTIYF,TGCAGTGCCTATCCACAGGGAAGTGGAAACACCATATATTTT